One and the same sample provided the 2 T cell receptor beta chains below, sequenced in a study of T-cell reconstitution after alpha-beta-depleted transplantation in children. A library of TCRbeta sequences, prepared with unique molecular identifiers, was generated. TCRdb ran MiXCR on the PCR reads and lists one entry per CDR3 protein. Of over 550,000 distinct CDR3 sequences in the sample, about 10% were seen once. This specimen consisted of PBMCs from the stem cell graft donor, obtained from the stem cell graft. These receptors all stem from a human donor who donated a stem cell graft to a child with acute myeloid leukemia.

In its sample, this clonotype was seen many times. The chain couples TRBV5-1 to TRBJ2-3; 8 nucleotides agree with TRBD2. V was pared by 2 bases and J by 3 bases, with 2 bases of the junction left unmatched. CDR1 is SGHRS and CDR2 is YFSETQ in the germline V gene. This CDR3 is built from 14 residues. Here the CDR3 reads CASSFREGTDTQYF. In nucleotides, the CDR3 is TGCGCCAGCAGCTTCCGGGAGGGAACAGATACGCAGTATTTT.

This clonotype was detected many times. The chain is built from TRBV7-6 and TRBJ2-3; 12 positions match TRBD2. Germline values: CDR1 SGHVS, CDR2 FNYEAQ. The CDR3 sequence is 19 residues long. J gave up 0 bases and V 4 bases, and 11 bases lay outside the gene matches. The CDR3 region has the DNA TGTGCCAGCAGCTCTCTAGCGGGAGGGCCAGGAGTGAGCACAGATACGCAGTATTTT. Encoded protein: CASSSLAGGPGVSTDTQYF.